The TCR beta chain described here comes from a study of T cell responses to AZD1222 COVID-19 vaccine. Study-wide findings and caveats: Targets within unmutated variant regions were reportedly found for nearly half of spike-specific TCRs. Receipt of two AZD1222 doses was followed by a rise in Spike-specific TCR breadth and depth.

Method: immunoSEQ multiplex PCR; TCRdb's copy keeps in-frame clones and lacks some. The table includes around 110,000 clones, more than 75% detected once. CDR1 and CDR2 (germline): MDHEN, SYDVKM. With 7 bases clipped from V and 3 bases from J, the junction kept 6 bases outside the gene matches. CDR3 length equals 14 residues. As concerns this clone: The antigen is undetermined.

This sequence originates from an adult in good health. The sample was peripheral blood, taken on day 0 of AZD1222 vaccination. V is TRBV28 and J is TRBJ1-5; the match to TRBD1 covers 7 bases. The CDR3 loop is CASIPDRVNQPQHF. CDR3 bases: TGTGCCAGCATTCCCGACAGGGTCAATCAGCCCCAGCATTTT.